The clone carrying this T cell receptor beta chain has more than one count but fewer than ten. Its antigen is unidentified. This entry is derived from a study of T cell repertoires in cytomegalovirus infection. The overall study: Based on public TCR beta signatures, there were indications of CMV infection and of a matching HLA type.

The ends lost 2 bases at V and 0 bases at J; junction bases unmatched: 7. The CDR3 loop spans 18 amino acids. The V gene's germline CDR1 is SGHRS and CDR2 YFSETQ. Regarding the study as a whole: Cumulative frequency (of public TCR beta family members) identified carriers of CMV plus the relevant HLA. Within the response measured ex vivo, HLA-C-restricted CMV-specific TCR beta clonotypes were dominant.

In TCRdb, the reads were re-called with MiXCR into one record per CDR3 protein. Of roughly 640,000 distinct CDR3 sequences detected, 20% to 25% appear once; the ten largest clones hold 8%. The sequenced sample was CD8+ T cells from PBMCs. V and J are TRBV5-1 and TRBJ2-1, with 11 positions matching TRBD2. The receptor comes from a human donor in good health (CMV status not recorded). Some clones in this sample may be carry-over from other donors' samples. The CDR3 loop is CASSFLAGGPSSYNEQFF. The CDR3 DNA is TGCGCCAGCAGCTTCCTAGCGGGGGGTCCGAGCTCCTACAATGAGCAGTTCTTC.